This T cell receptor (beta chain) derives from a study of CD8 T cells in Susac syndrome. General study findings and limits: That the number of individuals in its TCR sequencing and HLA analysis was relatively small was acknowledged by the study.

Matching for age and sex applied to the controls, who were healthy donors. The RNA input was roughly 0.45 to 1 ug, and it was reverse transcribed with random hexamers. TCRdb processed the immunoSEQ multiplex PCR reads anew with MiXCR; each CDR3 protein has one entry. The sample has over 95,000 distinct CDR3 sequences, nearly 95% seen once. A word on this clonotype: Its antigen is unidentified.

This sequence originates from a human donor in good health. Specimen: CD4+ T cells from PBMCs.

CDR3 loop: CASSRSSGAETQYF. CDR3 sequence (DNA): TGTGCCAGCAGTCGATCCAGCGGGGCAGAGACCCAGTACTTC. The chain carries TRBV12-3 or TRBV12-4 and TRBJ2-5, with 7 bases lining up with TRBD2. CDR3 size: 14 residues. J gave up 4 bases and V 5 bases, and 7 bases lay outside the gene matches.